The T cell receptor (beta chain) under discussion was sequenced for a study of cytomegalovirus exposure and HLA in healthy donors. Study in general: Genotyping of 400 or so donors showed that over 80% belonged to the Caucasian-associated ancestry cluster.

Study results and limitations: The authors later found TCR association rates varying by HLA locus, with DRB1 most and HLA-C fewest. Sequencing likely generated an artifact that appeared as a cluster of highly shared sequence variants. Donors were assumed by presence/absence analyses to have roughly uniform sequencing depth.

Note on this clone: The antigen is not known.

CDR3 length: 14 amino acids. V lost 5 bases and J 6 bases, leaving 16 bases between the germline ends. Germline V lookup: CDR1 SGHAT, CDR2 FQNNGV. 13 Jbeta primers and 60 Vbeta primers were used for the PCR. Here immunoSEQ multiplex PCR was the method, and the copy in TCRdb shows in-frame clones only, minus some. This table holds some 40,000 clones, around half found once. Sequencing was carried out using PBMCs. The TCR was taken from a woman between 35 and 50 years old in good health and CMV-seropositive. This sequence joins TRBV11-2 and TRBJ1-1; D is ambiguous. The CDR3 sequence: CASSPSGFSSEAFF. The CDR3 DNA reads as TGTGCCAGCAGCCCATCGGGGTTCTCGTCTGAAGCTTTCTTT. Based on the CDR3 plus reference TRBV11-2 and TRBJ1-1, the full variable domain is EAGVAQSPRYKIIEKRQSVAFWCNPISGHATLYWYQQILGQGPKLLIQFQNNGVVDDSQLPKDRFSAERLKGVDSTLKIQPAKLEDSAVYLCASSPSGFSSEAFFGQGTRLTVV.